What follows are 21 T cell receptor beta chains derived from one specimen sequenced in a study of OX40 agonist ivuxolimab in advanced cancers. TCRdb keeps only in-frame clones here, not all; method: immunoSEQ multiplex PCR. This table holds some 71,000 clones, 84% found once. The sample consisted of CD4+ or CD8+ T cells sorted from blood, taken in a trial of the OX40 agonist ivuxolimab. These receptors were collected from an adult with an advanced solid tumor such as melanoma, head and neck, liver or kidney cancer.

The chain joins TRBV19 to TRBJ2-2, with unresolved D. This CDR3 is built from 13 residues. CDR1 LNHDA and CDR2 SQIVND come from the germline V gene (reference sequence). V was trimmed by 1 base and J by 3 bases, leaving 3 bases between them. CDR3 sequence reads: CASSIGYTGELFF. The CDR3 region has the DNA TGTGCCAGTAGTATAGGTTACACCGGGGAGCTGTTTTTT.

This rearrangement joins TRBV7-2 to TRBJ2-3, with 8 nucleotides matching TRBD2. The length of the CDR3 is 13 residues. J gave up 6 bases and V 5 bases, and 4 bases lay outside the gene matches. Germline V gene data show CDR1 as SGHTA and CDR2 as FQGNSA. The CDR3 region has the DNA TGTGCCAGCAGCGCCGGACTAGCTGATACGCAGTATTTT. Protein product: CASSAGLADTQYF.

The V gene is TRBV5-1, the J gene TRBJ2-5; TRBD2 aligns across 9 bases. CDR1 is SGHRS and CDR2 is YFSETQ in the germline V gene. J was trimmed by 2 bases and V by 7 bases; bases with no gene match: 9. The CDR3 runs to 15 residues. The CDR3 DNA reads TGCGCCAGCCATCAGGCTAGCGGGGCACAAGAGACCCAGTACTTC. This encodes CASHQASGAQETQYF.

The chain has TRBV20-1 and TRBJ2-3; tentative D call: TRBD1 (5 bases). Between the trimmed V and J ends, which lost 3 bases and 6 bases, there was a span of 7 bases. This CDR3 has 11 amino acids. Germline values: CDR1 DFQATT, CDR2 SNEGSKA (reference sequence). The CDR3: CSASAGDTQYF. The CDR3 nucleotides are TGCAGTGCTAGCGCAGGGGATACGCAGTATTTT.

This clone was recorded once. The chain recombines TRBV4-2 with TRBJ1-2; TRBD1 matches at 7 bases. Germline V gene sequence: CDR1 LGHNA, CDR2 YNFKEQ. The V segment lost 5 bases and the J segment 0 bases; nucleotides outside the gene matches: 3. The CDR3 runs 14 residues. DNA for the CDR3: TGTGCCAGCAGCAGACAGGGCTCTAACTATGGCTACACCTTC. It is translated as CASSRQGSNYGYTF.

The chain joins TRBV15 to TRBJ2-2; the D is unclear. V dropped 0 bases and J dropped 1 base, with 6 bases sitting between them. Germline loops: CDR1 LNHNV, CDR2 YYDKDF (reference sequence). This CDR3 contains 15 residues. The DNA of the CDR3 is TGTGCCACCAGCAGAGATCCCAAGAACACCGGGGAGCTGTTTTTT. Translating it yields CATSRDPKNTGELFF.

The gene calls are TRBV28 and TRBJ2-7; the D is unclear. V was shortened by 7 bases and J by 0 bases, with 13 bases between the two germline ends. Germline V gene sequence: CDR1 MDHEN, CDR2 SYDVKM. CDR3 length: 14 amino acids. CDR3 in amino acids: CASTIVAGSYEQYF. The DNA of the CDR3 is TGTGCCAGCACCATTGTGGCAGGCTCCTACGAGCAGTACTTC.

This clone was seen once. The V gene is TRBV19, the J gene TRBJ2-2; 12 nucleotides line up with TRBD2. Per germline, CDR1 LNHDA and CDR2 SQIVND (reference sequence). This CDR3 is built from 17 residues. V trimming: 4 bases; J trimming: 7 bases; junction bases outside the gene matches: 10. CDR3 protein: CASSTPGLAGIDGELFF. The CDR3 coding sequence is TGTGCCAGTAGTACTCCGGGACTAGCGGGTATTGACGGGGAGCTGTTTTTT.

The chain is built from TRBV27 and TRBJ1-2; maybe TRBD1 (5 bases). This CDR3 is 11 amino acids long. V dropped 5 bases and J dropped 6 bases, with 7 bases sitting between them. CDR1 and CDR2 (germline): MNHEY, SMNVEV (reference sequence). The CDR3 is CASSQGDGYTF. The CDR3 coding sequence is TGTGCCAGCAGTCAAGGGGATGGCTACACCTTC.

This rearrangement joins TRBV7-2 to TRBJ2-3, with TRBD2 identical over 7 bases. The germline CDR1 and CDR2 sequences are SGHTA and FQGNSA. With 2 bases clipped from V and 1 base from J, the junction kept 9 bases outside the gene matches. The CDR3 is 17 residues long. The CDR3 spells CASSLTPRTSGTDTQYF. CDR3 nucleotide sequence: TGTGCCAGCAGCTTAACCCCCAGGACTAGTGGCACAGATACGCAGTATTTT. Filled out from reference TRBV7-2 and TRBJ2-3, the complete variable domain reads GAGVSQSPSNKVTEKGKDVELRCDPISGHTALYWYRQSLGQGLEFLIYFQGNSAPDKSGLPSDRFSAERTGGSVSTLTIQRTQQEDSAVYLCASSLTPRTSGTDTQYFGPGTRLTVL.

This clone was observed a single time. The CDR3 reads CASTTTSGSYEQYF. The CDR3 nucleotides are TGTGCCAGCACCACTACTAGCGGGAGCTACGAGCAGTACTTC. The gene calls are TRBV7-2 and TRBJ2-7, with 11 nucleotides matching TRBD2. Germline assignment: CDR1 SGHTA and CDR2 FQGNSA. V shed 7 bases, J shed 3 bases, and the junction held 5 bases outside the gene matches. CDR3 length: 14 residues.

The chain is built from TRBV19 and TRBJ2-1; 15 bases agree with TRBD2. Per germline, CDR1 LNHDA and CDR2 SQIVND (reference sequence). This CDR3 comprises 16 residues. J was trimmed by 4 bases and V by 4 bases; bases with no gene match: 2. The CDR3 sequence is CASSRTSGRAYNEQFF. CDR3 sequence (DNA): TGTGCCAGTAGTAGGACTAGCGGGAGGGCATACAATGAGCAGTTCTTC.

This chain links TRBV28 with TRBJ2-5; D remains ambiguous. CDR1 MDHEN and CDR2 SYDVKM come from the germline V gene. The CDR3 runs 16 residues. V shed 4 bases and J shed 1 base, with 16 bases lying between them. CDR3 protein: CASSYAGAPLQETQYF. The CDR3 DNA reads TGTGCCAGCAGTTACGCAGGAGCTCCCCTCCAAGAGACCCAGTACTTC.

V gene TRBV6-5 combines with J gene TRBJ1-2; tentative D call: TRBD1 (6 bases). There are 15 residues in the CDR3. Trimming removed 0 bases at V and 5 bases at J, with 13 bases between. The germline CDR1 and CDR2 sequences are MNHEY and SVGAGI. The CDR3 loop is CASSYSNQGFYGYTF. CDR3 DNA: TGTGCCAGCAGTTACTCGAATCAGGGGTTTTATGGCTACACCTTC.

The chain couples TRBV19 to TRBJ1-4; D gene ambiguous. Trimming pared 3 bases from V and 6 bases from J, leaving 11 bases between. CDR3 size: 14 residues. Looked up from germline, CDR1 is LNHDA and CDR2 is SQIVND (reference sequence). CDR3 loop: CASSMWLSDEKLFF. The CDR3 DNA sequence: TGTGCCAGTAGTATGTGGCTTTCCGATGAAAAACTGTTTTTT.

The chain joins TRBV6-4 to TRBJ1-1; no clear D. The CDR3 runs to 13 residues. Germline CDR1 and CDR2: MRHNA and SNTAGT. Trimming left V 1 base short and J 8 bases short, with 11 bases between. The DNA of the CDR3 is TGTGCCAGCAGTGACTTATTAGGAACCGAAGCTTTCTTT. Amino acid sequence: CASSDLLGTEAFF.

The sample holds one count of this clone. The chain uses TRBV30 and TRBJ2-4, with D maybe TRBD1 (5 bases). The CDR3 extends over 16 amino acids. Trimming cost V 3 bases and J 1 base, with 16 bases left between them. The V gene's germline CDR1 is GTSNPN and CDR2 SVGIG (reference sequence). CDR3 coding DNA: TGTGCCTGGAGCCGTCGCCCCCCAGGGGCCAAAAACATTCAGTACTTC. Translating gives CAWSRRPPGAKNIQYF.

The CDR3 DNA is TGTGCCAGCAGCCCCGGACAGGGAGAAGAGACCCAGTACTTC. The encoded protein is CASSPGQGEETQYF. The chain couples TRBV4-2 to TRBJ2-5; the match to TRBD1 covers 8 bases. J gave up 3 bases and V 4 bases, and 4 bases lay outside the gene matches. Germline-derived CDR1 and CDR2 are LGHNA and YNFKEQ. The CDR3 loop spans 14 amino acids.

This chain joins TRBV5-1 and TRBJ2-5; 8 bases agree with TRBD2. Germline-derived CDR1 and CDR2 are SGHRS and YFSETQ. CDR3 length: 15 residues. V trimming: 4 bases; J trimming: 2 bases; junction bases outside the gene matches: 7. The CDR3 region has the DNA TGCGCCAGCAGCCAATTTACTAGCGGTCAAGAGACCCAGTACTTC. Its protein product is CASSQFTSGQETQYF.

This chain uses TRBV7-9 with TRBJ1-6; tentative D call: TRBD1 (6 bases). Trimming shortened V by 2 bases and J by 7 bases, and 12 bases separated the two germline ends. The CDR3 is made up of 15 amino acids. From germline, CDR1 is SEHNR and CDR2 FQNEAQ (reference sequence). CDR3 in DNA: TGTGCCAGCAGCTTATTAAGCACAGGGAATTCACCCCTCCACTTT. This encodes CASSLLSTGNSPLHF.

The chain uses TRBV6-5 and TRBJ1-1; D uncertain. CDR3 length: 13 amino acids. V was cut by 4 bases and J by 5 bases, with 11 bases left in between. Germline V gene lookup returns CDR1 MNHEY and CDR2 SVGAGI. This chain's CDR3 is CASSWEGRTEAFF. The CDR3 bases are TGTGCCAGCAGTTGGGAGGGCCGAACTGAAGCTTTCTTT.